This T cell receptor beta chain was documented in a study of siplizumab effects on memory and regulatory T cells. This CDR3 has 16 residues. With V trimmed by 5 bases and J by 0 bases, 3 bases remained unmatched. Germline loops: CDR1 LNHDA, CDR2 SQIVND (reference sequence). An approximately 6-day coculture at 37°C was performed with the mixed lymphocyte reaction cells. To note about this clone: Its antigen is unknown.

Sequencing was performed with immunoSEQ multiplex PCR; in TCRdb, only in-frame clones are kept and a portion is missing. The sample holds over 15,000 clones, under 55% seen once. The chain recombines TRBV19 with TRBJ2-1; 11 nucleotides agree with TRBD2. The sample comprised CFSE-low (dividing) CD4+ T cells sorted from an allogeneic mixed lymphocyte reaction. This TCR derives from a human donor in good health; the cells came from an allogeneic mixed lymphocyte reaction. In DNA, the CDR3 is TGTGCCAGTAGTCCTACTAGCGGGGGCTCCTACAATGAGCAGTTCTTC. Protein product: CASSPTSGGSYNEQFF.